These T cell receptor beta chains were read from a single sample in a study of blood T cells in healthy people across ages. In TCRdb, the 5' RACE reads were re-called with MiXCR into one record per CDR3 protein. The profile shows under 2 million distinct CDR3 sequences, roughly 32% of them singletons. The sequenced material came from blood. These receptors came from a woman between 25 and 40 years old in good health. The CDR3 runs from the conserved cysteine through the conserved F or W. The order of the fields is V gene, D gene, clone size, J gene, CDR3 DNA, CDR3 protein. A D gene is named only where the DNA matches it firmly. Expanded clones get a size class; other rows say once, few or many, or leave the size out.

>TRBV4-1|TRBD2|-|TRBJ2-3
TGCGCCAGCAGCCAAGACGGACGGGGGGGATCAGATACGCAGTATTTT
CASSQDGRGGSDTQYF
>TRBV5-1|TRBD2|-|TRBJ2-5
TGCGCCAGCAGCTTGGGGGGACTAGCGATCCAAGAGACCCAGTACTTC
CASSLGGLAIQETQYF
>TRBV21-1|-|-|TRBJ2-7
TGTGCCAGCAGCAACTGTCTGATCCCTGCCTACGAGCAGTACTTC
CASSNCLIPAYEQYF
>TRBV5-1|-|-|TRBJ1-2
TGCGCCAGCGCCGGGACAAATGTTATCGCTAACTATGGCTACACCTTC
CASAGTNVIANYGYTF
>TRBV18|-|few|TRBJ2-3
TGTGCCAGCTCACCGGCGAGGTACACAGATACGCAGTATTTT
CASSPARYTDTQYF
>TRBV6-6|TRBD1|-|TRBJ2-7
TGTGCCAACAGAGGACAGGGGGTCCCCCCCTACGAGCAGTACTTC
CANRGQGVPPYEQYF
>TRBV19|-|-|TRBJ1-2
TGTGCCAGTTTGGAATACGATGGCTACACCTTC
CASLEYDGYTF
>TRBV27|TRBD2|few|TRBJ2-7
TGTGCCGTCGTGGGAGGGACCTCCTACGAGCAGTACTTC
CAVVGGTSYEQYF
>TRBV7-9|-|-|TRBJ1-5
TGTGCCAGCAGCTCAGCGGGGCCGGCGGGTCAGCCCCAGCATTTT
CASSSAGPAGQPQHF
>TRBV28|TRBD2|-|TRBJ2-5
TGTGCCAGCAAACTGGGACTAGCGATTTACTTC
CASKLGLAIYF
>TRBV6-1|-|-|TRBJ2-1
TGTGCCAGCAGTGAAGTAGTAAATAATGAGCAGTTCTTC
CASSEVVNNEQFF
>TRBV29-1|-|-|TRBJ2-7
TGCAGCGTCCTACTCGCCCAGGGGACTACCAGTTGGTACGAGCAGTACTTC
CSVLLAQGTTSWYEQYF
>TRBV20-1|-|-|TRBJ2-5
TGCAGTGCTAGACTAGCGTTAGAGACCCAGTACTTC
CSARLALETQYF
>TRBV7-2|TRBD2|-|TRBJ2-1
TGTGCCAGCAGCTTAAGCGGGGTTCGCCTAGCGGGGGGCAATGAGCAGTTCTTC
CASSLSGVRLAGGNEQFF
>TRBV10-3|-|few|TRBJ1-1
TGTGCCGCCTGGGGGGGCCGGACTGAAGCTTTCTTT
CAAWGGRTEAFF
>TRBV20-1|-|-|TRBJ2-5
TGCAGTGCAGCCACCTCAGAGACCCAGTACTTC
CSAATSETQYF
>TRBV11-3|-|few|TRBJ2-5
TGTGCCAGCAGCCCTCCGACCGAGCAAGAGACCCAGTACTTC
CASSPPTEQETQYF
>TRBV29-1|TRBD1|many|TRBJ2-7
TGCAGCGCCCGGGGACAGGGGGCGGTCGAGCAGTACTTC
CSARGQGAVEQYF
>TRBV18|TRBD1|-|TRBJ1-2
TGTGCCAGCTCACCTCAATCCCAGGGGGCTCACTATGGCTACACCTTC
CASSPQSQGAHYGYTF
>TRBV6-2/TRBV6-3|-|few|TRBJ2-3
TGTGCCAGCAGTTACAGCACAGGGATAGATACGCAGTATTTT
CASSYSTGIDTQYF
>TRBV5-6|TRBD1|-|TRBJ2-6
TGTGCCAGCCTCTTACAGGGGACACCCACCGGGGCCAACGTCCTGACTTTC
CASLLQGTPTGANVLTF
>TRBV24-1|TRBD1|few|TRBJ1-5
TGTGCCACCGGAGACAGGGGGCATCAGCCCCAGCATTTT
CATGDRGHQPQHF
>TRBV20-1|-|few|TRBJ2-7
TGCAGTGCTAGCCCCTTGGAGACCTTGGTGTACTTC
CSASPLETLVYF
>TRBV25-1|-|once|TRBJ2-3
TGTGCCAGCAGTGCGTTAGCCGCCAGGTATTTT
CASSALAARYF
>TRBV10-3|TRBD2|-|TRBJ2-1
TGTGCCATCAGTGGGTTCGCCCCTCGGGAGCGGGGGCCGCCGGATGAGCAGTTCTTC
CAISGFAPRERGPPDEQFF
>TRBV20-1|-|-|TRBJ2-1
TGCAGTACTCAGGGAGTAGGTACGGGTGAGCAGTTCTTC
CSTQGVGTGEQFF
>TRBV7-9|TRBD1|few|TRBJ1-2
TGTGCCAGCAGCTTAGGGGGACAGCACCACTATGGCTACACCTTC
CASSLGGQHHYGYTF
>TRBV18|-|-|TRBJ2-5
TGTGCCAGCTCACACACAGTCGGGCAAGAGACCCAGTACTTC
CASSHTVGQETQYF
>TRBV5-5|TRBD1|-|TRBJ2-1
TGTGCCAGCAGCTCCGGGACAGGGGAGGGCAATGAGCAGTTCTTC
CASSSGTGEGNEQFF
>TRBV20-1|TRBD2|-|TRBJ2-3
TGCAGTGCTGCCGTTCAGCGGGACCTTCTCACAGATACGCAGTATTTT
CSAAVQRDLLTDTQYF
>TRBV4-1|TRBD1|-|TRBJ1-2
TGCGCCAGCAGCCAGGACTGGACAGGGGCCAACTATGGCTACACCTTC
CASSQDWTGANYGYTF
>TRBV29-1|-|-|TRBJ1-4
TGCAGCGTTAAAAGGCCAAGGGACGATGAAAAACTGTTTTTT
CSVKRPRDDEKLFF
>TRBV4-2|-|-|TRBJ2-7
TGTGCCAGCGGATCCGGGGGCCGGGGAGAGCAGTACTTC
CASGSGGRGEQYF
>TRBV11-2|-|few|TRBJ2-7
TGTGCCAGCAGCTTCGGCCCGCTTCCGACAGTCTACGAGCAGTACTTC
CASSFGPLPTVYEQYF
>TRBV3-1|-|-|TRBJ2-7
TGTGCCAGCAGCCAAAACCAGGGGGGACCCTACGAGCAGTACTTC
CASSQNQGGPYEQYF
>TRBV11-2|TRBD2|-|TRBJ2-1
TGTGCCAGCAGCTCCGGGGGGTGGGTCACCTACAATGAGCAGTTCTTC
CASSSGGWVTYNEQFF
>TRBV29-1|-|-|TRBJ2-2
TGCAGCGTTGGCCACTTCAACGGGGAGCTGTTTTTT
CSVGHFNGELFF
>TRBV27|-|-|TRBJ2-3
TGTGCCAGCACCGAACTAGTTTCAGGCACAGATACGCAGTATTTT
CASTELVSGTDTQYF
>TRBV10-3|TRBD1|-|TRBJ1-5
TGTGCCATCAGTGAGAGGAAGGGACAGGGAGATCAGCCCCAGCATTTT
CAISERKGQGDQPQHF
>TRBV11-2|TRBD2|-|TRBJ2-7
TGTGCCAGCAGCCTCTTGGGGCGGGGGAAGTGGGAGCAGTACTTC
CASSLLGRGKWEQYF
>TRBV4-2|-|few|TRBJ1-1
TGTGCCAGCAGCCAAGATAGGGGGGGGCCCGGAGCTTTCTTT
CASSQDRGGPGAFF
>TRBV13|TRBD1|few|TRBJ2-7
TGTGCCAGCAGCTCAACTCCGGGACAGCCTGAGCAGTACTTC
CASSSTPGQPEQYF
>TRBV10-3|TRBD1|few|TRBJ1-2
TGTGCCATCAGGGGGACAGACGCTAACTATGGCTACACCTTC
CAIRGTDANYGYTF
>TRBV6-5|-|-|TRBJ1-5
TGTGCCAGAGTGTGGGGGCCTCAGCCCCAGCATTTT
CARVWGPQPQHF
>TRBV7-7|TRBD1|-|TRBJ2-1
TGTGCCAGCAGCTTACGAGGGCCCGGACAGGGCCAGAATGAGCAGTTCTTC
CASSLRGPGQGQNEQFF
>TRBV18|TRBD2|-|TRBJ2-3
TGTGCCAGCTCGAAGACTAGCGGAAACACAGATACGCAGTATTTT
CASSKTSGNTDTQYF
>TRBV12-3/TRBV12-4|TRBD2|once|TRBJ2-2
TGTGCCAGCAGGGAGGGGGGACTAGCGGGAAGAGTGACCGGGGAGCTGTTTTTT
CASREGGLAGRVTGELFF
>TRBV18|-|-|TRBJ1-2
TGTGCCAGCTCACCAGCTCAGGAAACAGCTAGCTATGGCTACACCTTC
CASSPAQETASYGYTF